Listed below are T cell receptor beta chains from one sample, sequenced in a study of memory CD4+ T cells and cytomegalovirus serostatus. Data came from immunoSEQ multiplex PCR; TCRdb stores just in-frame clones and leaves some out. The sample carries about 61,000 clones, roughly 80% recorded once. Source material: memory CD4+ T cells from blood. The origin of the receptors is an adult in good health and CMV-seronegative. Some clones in this sample may be carry-over from other donors' samples. The CDR3 runs from the conserved cysteine through the conserved F or W. D genes are given only for firm matches. The size entry is marked missing in some rows and otherwise reads once, few, many or a size class.

>TRBV6-5|TRBD2|TRBJ2-1|13|-
TGTGCCAGCAGCGGGGGGGCTCCCAATGAGCAGTTCTTC
CASSGGAPNEQFF
>TRBV6-1|-|TRBJ1-6|15|few
TGTGCCAGCAGGGCCGGGGCTATTCATAATTCACCCCTCCACTTT
CASRAGAIHNSPLHF
>TRBV28|-|TRBJ2-3|12|once
TGTGCCAGCAGTTTCGTTGGCAGTACGCAGTATTTT
CASSFVGSTQYF
>TRBV10-3|TRBD1|TRBJ2-7|14|-
TGTGCCATCAGTGGGACAGGGGGCGACCACGAGCAGTACTTC
CAISGTGGDHEQYF
>TRBV15|-|TRBJ1-6|14|few
TGTGCCACCAGCAGACAGGGCTATAATTCACCCCTCCACTTT
CATSRQGYNSPLHF
>TRBV27|-|TRBJ2-2|15|few
TGTGCCAGCAGGAACCAGGGGGGCCGGACCGGGGAGCTGTTTTTT
CASRNQGGRTGELFF
>TRBV18|-|TRBJ2-7|15|-
TGTGCCAGCTCACCCCCGATGGGAGGACTCTTCGAGCAGTACTTC
CASSPPMGGLFEQYF
>TRBV28|-|TRBJ1-5|16|few
TGTGCCAGCAGCCCTAAGAGGGGGAAAGGGAATCAGCCCCAGCATTTT
CASSPKRGKGNQPQHF
>TRBV19|TRBD1|TRBJ1-5|18|-
TGTGCCAGTAGTAGCGGACCAGGGGGCGGTTATAGCAATCAGCCCCAGCATTTT
CASSSGPGGGYSNQPQHF
>TRBV7-8|TRBD1|TRBJ2-2|17|-
TGTGCCAGCAGCTTGCGCGGACAGGGAGTTGACACCGGGGAGCTGTTTTTT
CASSLRGQGVDTGELFF
>TRBV28|TRBD1|TRBJ2-2|15|-
TGTGCCAGCAGTTTCGGGGACAGGGTCACCGGGGAGCTGTTTTTT
CASSFGDRVTGELFF
>TRBV27|-|TRBJ2-2|12|few
TGTGCCAGCAGTTACTACACCGGGGAGCTGTTTTTT
CASSYYTGELFF
>TRBV12-5|TRBD1|TRBJ2-2|14|-
TGTGCTAGCCGGACAGGGGAGTCCACCGGGGAGCTGTTTTTT
CASRTGESTGELFF
>TRBV19|-|TRBJ2-2|13|-
TGTGCCAGTAGTATTCTGGGGGTAGGCGGGCTGTTTTTT
CASSILGVGGLFF
>TRBV5-4|-|TRBJ2-5|14|once
TGTGCCAGCAGCTTGGGACAGACCCAAGAGACCCAGTACTTC
CASSLGQTQETQYF
>TRBV28|TRBD1|TRBJ1-4|14|-
TGTGCCAGCAGTCCTACGACAGGGGGCGAAAAACTGTTTTTT
CASSPTTGGEKLFF
>TRBV28|-|TRBJ1-3|15|-
TGTGCCAGCACCCCCTTACCTCACTCTGGAAACACCATATATTTT
CASTPLPHSGNTIYF
>TRBV4-1|-|TRBJ1-2|15|-
TGCGCCAGCAGCCACGACAGTTCTCTGGCGTATGGCTACACCTTC
CASSHDSSLAYGYTF
>TRBV2|TRBD1|TRBJ2-7|14|-
TGTGCCAGCAGGGAGGACAGGCCATCCTACGAGCAGTACTTC
CASREDRPSYEQYF
>TRBV7-8|-|TRBJ1-1|14|once
TGTGCCAGCAGCTGGGGCAGGGTTGACACTGAAGCTTTCTTT
CASSWGRVDTEAFF
>TRBV5-1|TRBD2|TRBJ2-2|16|-
TGCGCCAGCAAGGAGAGCGGGGGCGCGAACACCGGGGAGCTGTTTTTT
CASKESGGANTGELFF
>TRBV11-2|-|TRBJ2-2|15|once
TGTGCCAGCAGTTCCGGGACGGTGAACACCGGGGAGCTGTTTTTT
CASSSGTVNTGELFF
>TRBV14|-|TRBJ1-2|12|once
TGTGCCAGCAGCCGGGACAACTATGGCTACACCTTC
CASSRDNYGYTF
>TRBV29-1|-|TRBJ2-1|13|-
TGCAGCGTTGAAAAGTCCGGGCTCAATGAGCAGTTCTTC
CSVEKSGLNEQFF
>TRBV5-1|TRBD1|TRBJ2-2|15|-
TGCGCCAGCAGCGGGACAGGGGGCAACACCGGGGAGCTGTTTTTT
CASSGTGGNTGELFF
>TRBV28|TRBD1|TRBJ2-7|16|-
TGTGCCAGCAGTGCGAGCTCGGGACAGGGTTCCTACGAGCAGTACTTC
CASSASSGQGSYEQYF
>TRBV5-1|TRBD2|TRBJ2-7|14|few
TGCGCCAGCAGGGCGGGGGGCGGCTCCTACGAGCAGTACTTC
CASRAGGGSYEQYF
>TRBV7-9|-|TRBJ2-1|15|-
TGTGCCAGCAGCCAGGACCAGAGCTCCTACAATGAGCAGTTCTTC
CASSQDQSSYNEQFF
>TRBV2|-|TRBJ2-2|14|-
TGTGCCAGCAGTGTCGATCGAGCAGGAGGGGAGCTGTTTTTT
CASSVDRAGGELFF
>TRBV19|-|TRBJ2-3|14|-
TGTGCCAGTAGTCCTAAGGGGGACACAGATACGCAGTATTTT
CASSPKGDTDTQYF
>TRBV7-8|-|TRBJ2-3|14|-
TGTGCCAGCAGCTCCTACAGGGTAACAGATACGCAGTATTTT
CASSSYRVTDTQYF
>TRBV7-2|TRBD1|TRBJ2-2|16|-
TGTGCCAGCAGACTTTGGTCGACAGGGCCGGCGGGGGAGCTGTTTTTT
CASRLWSTGPAGELFF
>TRBV7-7|TRBD2|TRBJ2-2|13|-
TGTGCTAGCAGCTTAGCGGGTTCTGGGGAGCTGTTTTTT
CASSLAGSGELFF
>TRBV11-2|-|TRBJ2-7|15|-
TGTGCCAGCACCCGTCCCGGGAGGGGGCCCGGAGAGCAGTACTTC
CASTRPGRGPGEQYF
>TRBV4-3|-|TRBJ2-1|17|-
TGCGCCAGCAGCCAAGATCCCGGAGGACCAAGGGGAAGTGAGCAGTTCTTC
CASSQDPGGPRGSEQFF
>TRBV30|-|TRBJ2-1|12|-
TGTGCCTGGAGTTTCTTAGGTAATGAGCAGTTCTTC
CAWSFLGNEQFF
>TRBV18|-|TRBJ1-2|15|-
TGTGCCAGCTCACCACCGGGCAGGGAACCCTATGGCTACACCTTC
CASSPPGREPYGYTF
>TRBV4-1|-|TRBJ1-2|17|-
TGCGCCAGCAGCCACGGGGACTTAAAGAAACCTAACTATGGCTACACCTTC
CASSHGDLKKPNYGYTF
>TRBV19|TRBD2|TRBJ2-3|17|-
TGTGCCAGTAGTACCCTAGCGGGGGGGCGGAGCACAGATACGCAGTATTTT
CASSTLAGGRSTDTQYF
>TRBV6-5|-|TRBJ1-2|12|once
TGTGCCAGCAGCGACATGAACTATGGCTACACCTTC
CASSDMNYGYTF
>TRBV6-1|-|TRBJ1-5|14|-
TGTGCCAGCAGTGAGATCCAGGGCACGGGGCCCCAGCATTTT
CASSEIQGTGPQHF
>TRBV5-1|TRBD2|TRBJ2-1|15|-
TGCGCCAGCAGTTTTCTAGCGGGAGATATCAATGAGCAGTTCTTC
CASSFLAGDINEQFF
>TRBV5-4|TRBD1|TRBJ1-1|14|-
TGTGCTAGCAGCTTACGGACAGGTCTAACTGAAGCTTTCTTT
CASSLRTGLTEAFF
>TRBV30|-|TRBJ1-5|12|-
TGTGCCTGGAGTGCGGGGAATCAGCCCCAGCATTTT
CAWSAGNQPQHF
>TRBV6-1|TRBD2|TRBJ2-1|14|-
TGTGCCAGCAGTAGCGGGGGGGATTACAATGAGCAGTTCTTC
CASSSGGDYNEQFF
>TRBV7-2|TRBD2|TRBJ2-1|16|-
TGTGCCAGCAGCTTACTTCGACTAGCGGGGGGCAATGAGCAGTTCTTC
CASSLLRLAGGNEQFF
>TRBV30|-|TRBJ2-1|15|-
TGTGCCTGGAGTGCTAGGTCGTTATCCTACAATGAGCAGTTCTTC
CAWSARSLSYNEQFF
>TRBV5-4|-|TRBJ1-1|16|-
TGTGCCAGCAGCTGGAATGACATACAGGCGCCTCTTGAAGCTTTCTTT
CASSWNDIQAPLEAFF
>TRBV5-1|TRBD2|TRBJ2-2|16|-
TGCGCCAGCAGTAGGACCGGGACTAGAGGCACCGGGGAGCTGTTTTTT
CASSRTGTRGTGELFF
>TRBV7-2|-|TRBJ1-5|12|-
TGTGCCAGCAGCTTTTACAATCAGCCCCAGCATTTT
CASSFYNQPQHF
>TRBV2|TRBD1|TRBJ2-7|14|-
TGTGCCAGCAGGTCGGGACAGGGGAGTGCCGAGCAGTACTTC
CASRSGQGSAEQYF
>TRBV7-9|-|TRBJ2-4|19|-
TGTGCCAGCAGCCATCAAGCCCGGGACACCCCCCTGACCAAAAACATTCAGTACTTC
CASSHQARDTPLTKNIQYF
>TRBV16|-|TRBJ1-2|12|-
TGTGCCAGCAGCCAAGGAGATTATGGCTACACCTTC
CASSQGDYGYTF
>TRBV30|-|TRBJ2-3|14|-
TGTGCCTGGAGCTCGACTAGTTACACAGATACGCAGTATTTT
CAWSSTSYTDTQYF